This TCR beta chain stems from a study of cytotoxic CD8 clonotypes in ibrutinib-treated CLL. Study-wide points: Clonality went up at the time of ibrutinib response, stayed stable in sustained remission, and later dropped back toward its baseline level at progression. Public clonotypes occurred uncommonly; on treatment, they contracted or remained stable.

The CDR3 contains 15 residues. The V end was cut by 5 bases, the J end by 3 bases, with 17 bases between. CDR1 and CDR2 from the germline V gene are SGHTA and FQGTGA. The table came from immunoSEQ multiplex PCR; TCRdb's copy has only in-frame clones and leaves some out. The table includes about 160,000 clones, about 80% detected once. This clone turned up a few times. Its antigen is undetermined. The specimen comprised PBMCs, sampled after 12 months of ibrutinib treatment. The receptor was isolated from a human donor with chronic lymphocytic leukemia. The chain links TRBV7-3 to TRBJ2-7, with a tentative D call TRBD2 (7 bases). The CDR3 spells CASSPLGGGLYEQYF. The CDR3, as DNA: TGTGCCAGCAGCCCCTTAGGGGGGGGACTCTACGAGCAGTACTTC.